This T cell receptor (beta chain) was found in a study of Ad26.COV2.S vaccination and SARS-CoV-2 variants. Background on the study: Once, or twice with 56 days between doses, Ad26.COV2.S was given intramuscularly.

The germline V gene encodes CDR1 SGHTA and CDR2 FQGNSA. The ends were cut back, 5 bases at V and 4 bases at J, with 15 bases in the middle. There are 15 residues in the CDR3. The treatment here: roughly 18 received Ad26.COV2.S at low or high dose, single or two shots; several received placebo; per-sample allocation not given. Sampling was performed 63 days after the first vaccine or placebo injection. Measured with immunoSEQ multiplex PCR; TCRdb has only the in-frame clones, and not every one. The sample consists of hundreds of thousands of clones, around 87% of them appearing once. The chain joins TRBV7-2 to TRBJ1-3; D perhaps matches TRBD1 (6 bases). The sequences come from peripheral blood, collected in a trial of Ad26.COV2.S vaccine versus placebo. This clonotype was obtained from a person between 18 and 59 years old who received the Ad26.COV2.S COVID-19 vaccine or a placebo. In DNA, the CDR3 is TGTGCCAGCAGCGAAGGGGGGGGCGGCGGAAACACCATATATTTT. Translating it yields CASSEGGGGGNTIYF.